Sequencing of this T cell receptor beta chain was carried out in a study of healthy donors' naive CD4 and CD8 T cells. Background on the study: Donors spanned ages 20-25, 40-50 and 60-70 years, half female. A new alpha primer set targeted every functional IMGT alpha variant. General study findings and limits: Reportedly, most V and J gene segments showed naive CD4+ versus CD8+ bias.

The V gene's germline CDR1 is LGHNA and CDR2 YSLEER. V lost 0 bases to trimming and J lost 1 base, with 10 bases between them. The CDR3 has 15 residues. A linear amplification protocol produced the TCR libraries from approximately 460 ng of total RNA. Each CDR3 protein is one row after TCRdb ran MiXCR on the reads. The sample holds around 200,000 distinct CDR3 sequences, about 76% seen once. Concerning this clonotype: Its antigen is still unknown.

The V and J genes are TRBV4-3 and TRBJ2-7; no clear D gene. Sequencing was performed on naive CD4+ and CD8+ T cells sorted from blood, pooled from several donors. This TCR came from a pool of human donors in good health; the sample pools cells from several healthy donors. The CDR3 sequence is CASSQDLGSSYEQYF. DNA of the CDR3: TGCGCCAGCAGCCAAGATCTCGGCAGTTCCTACGAGCAGTACTTC.